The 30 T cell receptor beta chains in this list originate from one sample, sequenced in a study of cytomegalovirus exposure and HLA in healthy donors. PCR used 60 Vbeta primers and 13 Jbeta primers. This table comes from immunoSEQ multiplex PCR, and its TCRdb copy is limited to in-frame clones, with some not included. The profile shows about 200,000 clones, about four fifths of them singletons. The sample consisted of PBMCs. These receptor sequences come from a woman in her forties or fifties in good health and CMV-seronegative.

This chain's CDR3 is CASSLNNSPLHF. The CDR3 bases are TGTGCCAGCAGCCTAAATAATTCACCCCTCCACTTT. This chain uses TRBV7-9 with TRBJ1-6; D gene unclear. This CDR3 contains 12 residues. The germline CDR1 and CDR2 sequences are SEHNR and FQNEAQ (reference sequence). Trimming took off 5 bases at V and 5 bases at J, with 4 bases between the two ends.

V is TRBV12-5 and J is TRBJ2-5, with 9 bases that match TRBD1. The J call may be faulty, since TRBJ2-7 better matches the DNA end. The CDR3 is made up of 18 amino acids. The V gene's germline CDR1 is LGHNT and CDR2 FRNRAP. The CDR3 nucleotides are TGTGCTAGTGGTTTGGCCTCCGGGACAGGGTGGGGATTTGGCGAGCAGTACTTC. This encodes CASGLASGTGWGFGEQYF.

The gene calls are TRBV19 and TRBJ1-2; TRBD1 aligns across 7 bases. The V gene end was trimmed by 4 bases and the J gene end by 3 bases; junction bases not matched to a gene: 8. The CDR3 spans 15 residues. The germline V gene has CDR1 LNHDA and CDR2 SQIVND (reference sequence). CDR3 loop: CASSTRPQGDYGYTF. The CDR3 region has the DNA TGTGCCAGTAGTACTAGGCCCCAGGGGGACTATGGCTACACCTTC.

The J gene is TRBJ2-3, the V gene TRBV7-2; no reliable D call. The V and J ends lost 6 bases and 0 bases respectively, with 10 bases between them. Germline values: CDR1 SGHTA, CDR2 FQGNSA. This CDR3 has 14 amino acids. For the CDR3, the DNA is TGTGCCAGCAGTTCCGGGTTTAGCACAGATACGCAGTATTTT. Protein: CASSSGFSTDTQYF.

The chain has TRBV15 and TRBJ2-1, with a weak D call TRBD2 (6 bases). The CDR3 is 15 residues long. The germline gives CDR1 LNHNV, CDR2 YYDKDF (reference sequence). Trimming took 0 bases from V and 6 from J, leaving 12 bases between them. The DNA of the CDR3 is TGTGCCACCAGCAGAGATTCTCGGGGGTCCAATGAGCAGTTCTTC. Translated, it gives CATSRDSRGSNEQFF.

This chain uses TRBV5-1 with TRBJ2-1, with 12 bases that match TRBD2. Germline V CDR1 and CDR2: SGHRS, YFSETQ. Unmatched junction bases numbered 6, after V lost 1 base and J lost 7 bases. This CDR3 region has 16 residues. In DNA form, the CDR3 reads TGCGCCAGCAGCTTGTCTAGCGGGGGGGCGGGGAATGAGCAGTTCTTC. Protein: CASSLSSGGAGNEQFF. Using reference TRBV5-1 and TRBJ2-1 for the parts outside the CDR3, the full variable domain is KAGVTQTPRYLIKTRGQQVTLSCSPISGHRSVSWYQQTPGQGLQFLFEYFSETQRNKGNFPGRFSGRQFSNSRSEMNVSTLELGDSALYLCASSLSSGGAGNEQFFGPGTRLTVL.

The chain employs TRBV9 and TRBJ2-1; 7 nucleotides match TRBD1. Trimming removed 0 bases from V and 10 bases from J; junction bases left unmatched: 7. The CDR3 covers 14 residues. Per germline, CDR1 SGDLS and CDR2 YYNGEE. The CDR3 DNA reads TGTGCCAGCAGCGTAGCCGGCTGGGACAGCGAGCAGTTCTTC. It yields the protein CASSVAGWDSEQFF.

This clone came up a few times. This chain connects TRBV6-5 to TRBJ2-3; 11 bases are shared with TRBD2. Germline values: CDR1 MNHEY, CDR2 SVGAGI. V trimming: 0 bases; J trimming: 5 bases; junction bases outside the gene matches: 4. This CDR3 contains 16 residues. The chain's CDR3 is CASSYSGLAGGDTQYF. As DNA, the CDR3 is TGTGCCAGCAGTTACTCCGGGCTAGCGGGGGGAGATACGCAGTATTTT.

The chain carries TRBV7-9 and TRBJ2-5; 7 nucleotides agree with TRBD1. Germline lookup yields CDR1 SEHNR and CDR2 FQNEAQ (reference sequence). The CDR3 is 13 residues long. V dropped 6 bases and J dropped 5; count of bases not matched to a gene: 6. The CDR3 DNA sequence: TGTGCCAGCAGTCTAGGGGGCCTGGAGACCCAGTACTTC. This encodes CASSLGGLETQYF.

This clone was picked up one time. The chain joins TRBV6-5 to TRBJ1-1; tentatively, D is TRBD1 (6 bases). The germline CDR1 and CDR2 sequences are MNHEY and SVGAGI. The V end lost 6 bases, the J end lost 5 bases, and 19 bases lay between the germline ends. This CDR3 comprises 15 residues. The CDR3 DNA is TGTGCCAGCAGGCAGACAGGACCCACGGGAACTGAAGCTTTCTTT. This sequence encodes CASRQTGPTGTEAFF.

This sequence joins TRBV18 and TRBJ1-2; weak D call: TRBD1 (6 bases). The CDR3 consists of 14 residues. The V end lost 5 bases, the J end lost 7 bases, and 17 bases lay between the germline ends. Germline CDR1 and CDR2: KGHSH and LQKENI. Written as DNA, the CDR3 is TGTGCCAGCTCAAGCACTCGACAGGTTGCTGGCTACACCTTC. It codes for CASSSTRQVAGYTF. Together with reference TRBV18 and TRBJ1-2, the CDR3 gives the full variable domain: NAGVMQNPRHLVRRRGQEARLRCSPMKGHSHVYWYRQLPEEGLKFMVYLQKENIIDESGMPKERFSAEFPKEGPSILRIQQVVRGDSAAYFCASSSTRQVAGYTFGSGTRLTVV.

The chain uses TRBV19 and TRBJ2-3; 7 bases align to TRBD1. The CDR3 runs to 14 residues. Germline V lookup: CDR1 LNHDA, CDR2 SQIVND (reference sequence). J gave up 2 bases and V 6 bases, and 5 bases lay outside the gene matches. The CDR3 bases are TGTGCCAGTAGAACCAGGGGGAACACAGATACGCAGTATTTT. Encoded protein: CASRTRGNTDTQYF.

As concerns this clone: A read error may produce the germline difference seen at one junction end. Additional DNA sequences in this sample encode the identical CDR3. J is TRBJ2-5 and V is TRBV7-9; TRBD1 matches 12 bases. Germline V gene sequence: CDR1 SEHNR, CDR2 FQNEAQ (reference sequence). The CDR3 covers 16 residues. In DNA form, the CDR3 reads TGTTCCAGCAGCTTAGGGGACAGGGGGCTCCAAGAGACCCAGTACTTC. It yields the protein CSSSLGDRGLQETQYF.

The CDR3 DNA is TGCGCCAGCAGCCCTATATACTTCGGCGGAGGAGAGACCCAGTACTTC. Residues: CASSPIYFGGGETQYF. The chain combines TRBV4-3 with TRBJ2-5, with D possibly TRBD2 on 5 matching bases. CDR1 LGHNA and CDR2 YSLEER come from the germline V gene. Trimming left V 4 bases short and J 4 bases short, with 19 bases between. The CDR3 is 16 residues long.

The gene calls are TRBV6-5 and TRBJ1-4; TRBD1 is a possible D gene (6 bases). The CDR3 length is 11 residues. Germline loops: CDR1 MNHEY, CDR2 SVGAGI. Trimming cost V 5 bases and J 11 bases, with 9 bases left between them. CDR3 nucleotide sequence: TGTGCCAGCAGTCAGGGGTATAAACTGTTTTTT. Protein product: CASSQGYKLFF.

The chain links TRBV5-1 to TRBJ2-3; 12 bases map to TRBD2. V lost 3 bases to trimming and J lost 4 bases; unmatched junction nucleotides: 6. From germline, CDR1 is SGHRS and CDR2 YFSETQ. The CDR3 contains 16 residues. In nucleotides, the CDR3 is TGCGCCAGCAGCTCGACTAGCGGGAGCTTTGCAGATACGCAGTATTTT. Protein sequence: CASSSTSGSFADTQYF.

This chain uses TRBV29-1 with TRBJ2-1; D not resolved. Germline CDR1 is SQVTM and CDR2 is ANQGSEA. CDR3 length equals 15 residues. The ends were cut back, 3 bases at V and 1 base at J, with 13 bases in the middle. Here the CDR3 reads CSVDGSSTSYNEQFF. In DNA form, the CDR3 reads TGCAGCGTTGATGGTTCGAGTACGTCCTACAATGAGCAGTTCTTC.

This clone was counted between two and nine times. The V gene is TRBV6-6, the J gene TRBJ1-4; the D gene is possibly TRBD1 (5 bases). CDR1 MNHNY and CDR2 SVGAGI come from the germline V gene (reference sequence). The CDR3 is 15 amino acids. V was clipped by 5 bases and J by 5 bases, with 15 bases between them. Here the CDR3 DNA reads TGTGCCAGCAGTCTTTCGACAGTGATAAATGAAAAACTGTTTTTT. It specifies CASSLSTVINEKLFF.

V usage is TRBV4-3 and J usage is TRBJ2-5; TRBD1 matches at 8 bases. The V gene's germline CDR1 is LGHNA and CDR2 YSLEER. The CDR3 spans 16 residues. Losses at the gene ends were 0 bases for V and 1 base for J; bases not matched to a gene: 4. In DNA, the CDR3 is TGCGCCAGCAGCCAAGACACAGGACAGGGCCAAGAGACCCAGTACTTC. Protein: CASSQDTGQGQETQYF.

The CDR3 region is CASRTSENTEAFF. Here the CDR3 DNA reads TGTGCCAGCAGAACTAGCGAGAACACTGAAGCTTTCTTT. V gene TRBV6-5 combines with J gene TRBJ1-1; D unresolved. Trimming took 6 bases from V and 1 from J, leaving 9 bases between them. Germline V gives CDR1 MNHEY, CDR2 SVGAGI. The length of the CDR3 is 13 residues.

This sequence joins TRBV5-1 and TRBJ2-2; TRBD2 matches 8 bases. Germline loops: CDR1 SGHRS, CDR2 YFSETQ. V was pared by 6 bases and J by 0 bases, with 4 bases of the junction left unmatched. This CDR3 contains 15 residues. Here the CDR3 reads CASNSGDANTGELFF. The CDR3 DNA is TGCGCCAGCAATAGCGGGGACGCGAACACCGGGGAGCTGTTTTTT.

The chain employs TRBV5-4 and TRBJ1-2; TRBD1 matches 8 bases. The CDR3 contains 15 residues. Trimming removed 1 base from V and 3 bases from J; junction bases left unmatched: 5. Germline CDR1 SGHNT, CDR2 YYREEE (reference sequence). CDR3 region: CASSLSGGGHYGYTF. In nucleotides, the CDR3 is TGTGCCAGCAGCTTGTCAGGGGGCGGTCACTATGGCTACACCTTC.

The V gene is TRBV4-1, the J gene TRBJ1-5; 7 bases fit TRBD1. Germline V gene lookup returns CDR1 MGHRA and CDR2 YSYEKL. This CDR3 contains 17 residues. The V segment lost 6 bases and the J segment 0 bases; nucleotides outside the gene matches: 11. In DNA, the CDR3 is TGCGCCAGCAGTCAAAAGCGTGGGGACAGTAGCAATCAGCCCCAGCATTTT. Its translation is CASSQKRGDSSNQPQHF.

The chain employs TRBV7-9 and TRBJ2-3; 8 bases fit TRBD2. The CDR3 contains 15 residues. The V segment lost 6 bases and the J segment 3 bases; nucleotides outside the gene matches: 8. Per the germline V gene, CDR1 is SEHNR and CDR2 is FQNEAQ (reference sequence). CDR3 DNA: TGTGCCAGCAGTTTAAGCGGGAGTGGTACAGATACGCAGTATTTT. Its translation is CASSLSGSGTDTQYF. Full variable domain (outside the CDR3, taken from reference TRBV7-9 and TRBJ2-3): DTGVSQNPRHKITKRGQNVTFRCDPISEHNRLYWYRQTLGQGPEFLTYFQNEAQLEKSRLLSDRFSAERPKGSFSTLEIQRTEQGDSAMYLCASSLSGSGTDTQYFGPGTRLTVL.

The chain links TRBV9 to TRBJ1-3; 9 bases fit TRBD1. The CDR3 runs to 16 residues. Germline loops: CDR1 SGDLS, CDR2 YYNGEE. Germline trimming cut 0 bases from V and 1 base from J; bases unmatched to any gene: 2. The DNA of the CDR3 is TGTGCCAGCAGCGTAGGGGGGACAGGGTCTGGAAACACCATATATTTT. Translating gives CASSVGGTGSGNTIYF.

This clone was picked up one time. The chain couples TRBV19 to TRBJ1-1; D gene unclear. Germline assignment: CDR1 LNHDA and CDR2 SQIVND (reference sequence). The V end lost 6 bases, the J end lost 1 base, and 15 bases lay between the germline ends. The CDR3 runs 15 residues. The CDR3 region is CASRESYLTNTEAFF. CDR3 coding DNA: TGTGCCAGTAGAGAATCGTACCTAACGAACACTGAAGCTTTCTTT. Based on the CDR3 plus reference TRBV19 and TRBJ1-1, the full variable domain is DGGITQSPKYLFRKEGQNVTLSCEQNLNHDAMYWYRQDPGQGLRLIYYSQIVNDFQKGDIAEGYSVSREKKESFPLTVTSAQKNPTAFYLCASRESYLTNTEAFFGQGTRLTVV.

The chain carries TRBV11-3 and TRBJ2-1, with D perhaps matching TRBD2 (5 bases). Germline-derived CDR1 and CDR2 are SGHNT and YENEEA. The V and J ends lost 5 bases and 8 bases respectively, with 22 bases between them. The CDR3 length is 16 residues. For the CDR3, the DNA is TGTGCCAGCAGCCGGCGACTACCCATTGGGGTCGATGAGCAGTTCTTC. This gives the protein CASSRRLPIGVDEQFF.

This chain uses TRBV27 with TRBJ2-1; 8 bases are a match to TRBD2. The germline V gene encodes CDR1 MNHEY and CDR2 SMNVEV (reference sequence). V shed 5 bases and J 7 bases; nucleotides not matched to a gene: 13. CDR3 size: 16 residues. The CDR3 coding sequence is TGTGCCAGCAGTCTCCCGAGAGCGGGAGTGTCTAATGAGCAGTTCTTC. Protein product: CASSLPRAGVSNEQFF.

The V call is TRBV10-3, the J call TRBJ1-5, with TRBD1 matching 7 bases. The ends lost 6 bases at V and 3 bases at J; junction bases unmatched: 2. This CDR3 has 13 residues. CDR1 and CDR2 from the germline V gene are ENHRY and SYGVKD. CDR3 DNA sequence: TGTGCCATCAGGGAGGGGGCCAATCAGCCCCAGCATTTT. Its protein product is CAIREGANQPQHF.

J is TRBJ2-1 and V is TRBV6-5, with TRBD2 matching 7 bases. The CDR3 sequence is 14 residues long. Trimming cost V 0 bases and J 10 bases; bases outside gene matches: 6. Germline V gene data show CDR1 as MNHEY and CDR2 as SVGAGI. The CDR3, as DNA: TGTGCCAGCAGTTACTCGTCTAGCGGATGGGAGCAGTTCTTC. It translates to CASSYSSSGWEQFF.